This T cell receptor (beta chain) was captured in a study of metastatic and nonmetastatic thyroid tumors. The CDR3 totals 14 residues. Germline V gene sequence: CDR1 MDHEN, CDR2 SYDVKM. Trimming shortened V by 9 bases and J by 9 bases, and 20 bases separated the two germline ends. With MiXCR, TCRdb called clones anew from the PCR reads. The sample shows approximately 13,000 clones, 23% of them seen only once. Every patient underwent thyroid surgery untreated. This chain links TRBV28 with TRBJ1-4; possible D gene TRBD1, 5 bases. The receptor comes from a female donor with papillary thyroid cancer or a benign thyroid nodule (not recorded which). Some clones in this sample may be carry-over from other donors' samples. Sequencing input: blood. CDR3 protein: CARSGGAKNKKLFF. The CDR3 DNA reads as TGTGCCAGATCAGGTGGGGCTAAGAATAAAAAACTGTTTTTT.